These 29 T cell receptor beta chains came from one sample sequenced in a study of cytomegalovirus exposure and HLA in healthy donors. PCR primers comprised 60 Vbeta and 13 Jbeta primers. Sequencing was performed with immunoSEQ multiplex PCR; in TCRdb, only in-frame clones are kept and a portion is missing. The repertoire holds some 120,000 clones, with about 80% as singletons. The sequencing sample was made of PBMCs. These receptors all stem from a male donor in good health and CMV-seronegative.

The chain combines TRBV27 with TRBJ2-5, with D maybe TRBD2 (6 bases). V gave up 3 bases and J gave up 2 bases, with 13 bases separating them. The CDR3 loop spans 15 amino acids. The germline gives CDR1 MNHEY, CDR2 SMNVEV (reference sequence). CDR3 sequence: CASSFGRGKQETQYF. For the CDR3, the DNA is TGTGCCAGCAGTTTTGGCCGGGGGAAACAAGAGACCCAGTACTTC.

V is TRBV9 and J is TRBJ2-1; D unresolved. With 3 bases removed from V and 9 bases from J, the gap between germline ends came to 10 bases. Germline CDR1 reads SGDLS; CDR2 reads YYNGEE. The CDR3 contains 12 residues. CDR3: CASSDFSGEQFF. The DNA for the CDR3 is TGTGCCAGCAGCGACTTCTCCGGTGAGCAGTTCTTC.

The chain joins TRBV15 to TRBJ2-1, with a possible D match to TRBD1 (7 bases). Germline loops: CDR1 LNHNV, CDR2 YYDKDF (reference sequence). The CDR3 has 19 residues. Between the trimmed V and J ends, which lost 5 bases and 0 bases, there was a span of 23 bases. This CDR3 is CATSSWGGVQGGSYNEQFF. The CDR3, as DNA: TGTGCCACCAGCTCCTGGGGAGGCGTCCAGGGGGGCTCCTACAATGAGCAGTTCTTC.

This chain joins TRBV4-1 and TRBJ2-3; no clear D gene. The CDR3 totals 12 residues. CDR1 is MGHRA, CDR2 YSYEKL, per germline. With 2 bases removed from V and 3 bases from J, the gap between germline ends came to 3 bases. The CDR3: CASSQLTDTQYF. In DNA, the CDR3 is TGCGCCAGCAGCCAATTAACAGATACGCAGTATTTT.

This chain joins TRBV5-5 and TRBJ1-1; 7 positions agree with TRBD1. Germline V lookup: CDR1 SGHKS, CDR2 YYEKEE (reference sequence). The trim removed 3 bases at V and 4 bases at J, leaving 6 bases unmatched. The CDR3 loop spans 14 amino acids. CDR3 amino acids: CASSSGTVITEAFF. The CDR3 nucleotides are TGTGCCAGCAGCTCCGGGACAGTCATCACTGAAGCTTTCTTT.

The V gene is TRBV7-9, the J gene TRBJ2-1, with TRBD1 identical over 8 bases. V trimming: 3 bases; J trimming: 5 bases; junction bases outside the gene matches: 12. The CDR3 runs to 17 residues. Germline CDR1 SEHNR, CDR2 FQNEAQ (reference sequence). The CDR3 protein is CASSFGQGPPIHNEQFF. Here the CDR3 DNA reads TGTGCCAGCAGCTTTGGACAGGGACCCCCGATTCACAATGAGCAGTTCTTC.

In this sample, this clone turned up a few times. V and J are TRBV6-5 and TRBJ2-1; the match to TRBD1 covers 7 bases. Germline values: CDR1 MNHEY, CDR2 SVGAGI. The CDR3 runs 15 residues. The V gene end was trimmed by 11 bases and the J gene end by 5 bases; junction bases not matched to a gene: 15. The CDR3 DNA is TGTGCCGCAAAGGCGCCGGGACAGCTCCACAATGAGCAGTTCTTC. It yields the protein CAAKAPGQLHNEQFF.

This clone was observed once. The J gene is TRBJ2-1, the V gene TRBV6-5; a weak D match, TRBD2 (6 bases). Germline loops: CDR1 MNHEY, CDR2 SVGAGI. V lost 2 bases and J lost 10, with 9 bases in between. The CDR3 length is 12 residues. CDR3 coding DNA: TGTGCCAGCAGTTACGGGGACTGGGAGCAGTTCTTC. Amino acid sequence: CASSYGDWEQFF.

This chain uses TRBV5-1 with TRBJ1-5; 7 bases fit TRBD1. V lost 0 bases, J lost 0 bases, and 18 bases stayed unmatched. Germline V lookup: CDR1 SGHRS, CDR2 YFSETQ. CDR3 size: 21 residues. The CDR3 region has the DNA TGCGCCAGCAGCTTGGTTAGGCTCAGACAGGGAAAACTCTATAGCAATCAGCCCCAGCATTTT. It translates to CASSLVRLRQGKLYSNQPQHF.

This clone was picked up one time. J is TRBJ2-1 and V is TRBV10-1, with 10 bases identical to TRBD2. This CDR3 has 15 residues. The junction had 10 bases not matched to a gene; V was cut back by 4 bases and J by 10 bases. Germline V gene lookup returns CDR1 WNHNN and CDR2 SYGVQD (reference sequence). CDR3 in amino acids: CASSVAGGLLGEQFF. In nucleotides, the CDR3 is TGCGCCAGCAGTGTAGCGGGGGGTCTCCTGGGCGAGCAGTTCTTC.

The rearrangement joins TRBV9 to TRBJ2-7, with D perhaps matching TRBD1 (6 bases). The CDR3 runs to 15 residues. CDR1 and CDR2 (germline): SGDLS, YYNGEE. V lost 0 bases and J 0 bases, leaving 10 bases between the germline ends. In DNA form, the CDR3 reads TGTGCCAGCAGCGTAGGGCAGGGGCCCTCCTACGAGCAGTACTTC. Protein product: CASSVGQGPSYEQYF. The variable domain in full, with the rest retrieved from reference TRBV9 and TRBJ2-7, is DSGVTQTPKHLITATGQRVTLRCSPRSGDLSVYWYQQSLDQGLQFLIQYYNGEERAKGNILERFSAQQFPDLHSELNLSSLELGDSALYFCASSVGQGPSYEQYFGPGTRLTVT.

This rearrangement joins TRBV4-3 to TRBJ1-1; 7 nucleotides line up with TRBD1. The length of the CDR3 is 15 residues. Germline assignment: CDR1 LGHNA and CDR2 YSLEER. Losses at the gene ends were 5 bases for V and 0 bases for J; bases not matched to a gene: 6. The CDR3 sequence: CASSNSGTVNTEAFF. CDR3 DNA: TGCGCCAGCAGCAACTCCGGGACAGTGAACACTGAAGCTTTCTTT.

The chain has TRBV7-2 and TRBJ2-5; D might be TRBD2 (5 bases). Germline V gene sequence: CDR1 SGHTA, CDR2 FQGNSA. V gave up 6 bases and J gave up 4 bases, with 12 bases separating them. The CDR3 runs 13 residues. In DNA, the CDR3 is TGTGCCAGCAGTCGGGGATCCCCAGAGACCCAGTACTTC. It specifies CASSRGSPETQYF.

V usage is TRBV28 and J usage is TRBJ2-3; weak D call: TRBD2 (6 bases). The germline V gene encodes CDR1 MDHEN and CDR2 SYDVKM. The CDR3 is made up of 16 amino acids. Trimming cost V 6 bases and J 2 bases, with 18 bases left between them. The CDR3, as DNA: TGTGCCAGCAGCCTCCCCTTGGGCGGGGTCACAGATACGCAGTATTTT. It yields the protein CASSLPLGGVTDTQYF. Together with reference TRBV28 and TRBJ2-3, the CDR3 gives the full variable domain: DVKVTQSSRYLVKRTGEKVFLECVQDMDHENMFWYRQDPGLGLRLIYFSYDVKMKEKGDIPEGYSVSREKKERFSLILESASTNQTSMYLCASSLPLGGVTDTQYFGPGTRLTVL.

This clone was detected only once. V and J are TRBV28 and TRBJ1-1; D perhaps matches TRBD1 (6 bases). Per germline, CDR1 MDHEN and CDR2 SYDVKM. The CDR3 covers 14 residues. V shed 4 bases and J shed 2 bases, with 11 bases lying between them. CDR3: CASSSDRINTEAFF. The CDR3 bases are TGTGCCAGCAGTTCCGACAGGATAAACACTGAAGCTTTCTTT.

This clone has only a few counts. The chain combines TRBV7-9 with TRBJ1-1, with D perhaps TRBD1 (5 bases). V was cut by 1 base and J by 8 bases, with 11 bases left in between. The V gene's germline CDR1 is SEHNR and CDR2 FQNEAQ (reference sequence). The CDR3 loop spans 13 amino acids. The CDR3, as DNA: TGTGCCAGCAGCTTAGAAGTGGGGGGGGAAGCTTTCTTT. It encodes CASSLEVGGEAFF.

The chain combines TRBV7-2 with TRBJ1-2; 7 bases align to TRBD1. The CDR3 has 14 residues. The germline V gene encodes CDR1 SGHTA and CDR2 FQGNSA. V lost 5 bases, J lost 5 bases, and 8 bases stayed unmatched. CDR3 loop: CASSAGQQDYGYTF. The CDR3 DNA reads as TGTGCCAGCAGCGCGGGACAGCAGGATTATGGCTACACCTTC. Using reference TRBV7-2 and TRBJ1-2 for the parts outside the CDR3, the full variable domain is GAGVSQSPSNKVTEKGKDVELRCDPISGHTALYWYRQSLGQGLEFLIYFQGNSAPDKSGLPSDRFSAERTGGSVSTLTIQRTQQEDSAVYLCASSAGQQDYGYTFGSGTRLTVV.

This chain links TRBV2 with TRBJ2-2; the D gene is possibly TRBD1 (6 bases). The CDR3 is 15 amino acids. Germline lookup yields CDR1 SNHLY and CDR2 FYNNEI. Trimming removed 5 bases at V and 1 base at J, with 11 bases between. CDR3 nucleotides: TGTGCCAGCAGTACCGGGACACTGAACACCGGGGAGCTGTTTTTT. Residues: CASSTGTLNTGELFF.

The genes are TRBV7-6 and TRBJ1-1; 9 bases are shared with TRBD1. The CDR3 totals 15 residues. Germline V gene lookup returns CDR1 SGHVS and CDR2 FNYEAQ. Trimming cost V 5 bases and J 3 bases; bases outside gene matches: 7. The CDR3 reads CASSPTGGAHTEAFF. CDR3 DNA: TGTGCCAGCAGCCCCACAGGGGGCGCGCACACTGAAGCTTTCTTT.

A few counts support this clone. The rearrangement links TRBV19 to TRBJ1-5, with 7 bases matching TRBD1. This CDR3 is 15 amino acids long. Germline CDR1 reads LNHDA; CDR2 reads SQIVND (reference sequence). The J segment lost 2 bases and the V segment lost 6 bases, leaving 7 bases of the junction unmatched. CDR3 in amino acids: CASRHKGAGNQPQHF. The CDR3 nucleotides read TGTGCCAGTAGGCATAAGGGGGCAGGCAATCAGCCCCAGCATTTT.

The J gene is TRBJ1-2, the V gene TRBV6-5, with D tentatively TRBD1 (6 bases). Germline values: CDR1 MNHEY, CDR2 SVGAGI. Trimming removed 5 bases from V and 4 bases from J, with 14 bases in between. CDR3 length: 14 amino acids. The CDR3 DNA is TGTGCCAGCAGTCCAGGGGTTGAGGGCTATGGCTACACCTTC. Encoded protein: CASSPGVEGYGYTF.

The rearrangement uses TRBV4-3 and TRBJ2-7; weak D call: TRBD2 (5 bases). The CDR3 is 16 amino acids. Germline-derived CDR1 and CDR2 are LGHNA and YSLEER. V was trimmed by 0 bases and J by 4 bases, leaving 16 bases between them. The CDR3: CASSQEENGEPYEQYF. The CDR3 DNA is TGCGCCAGCAGCCAAGAAGAAAACGGGGAACCATACGAGCAGTACTTC.

The chain carries TRBV15 and TRBJ1-3; a possible D gene is TRBD1 (6 bases). Trimming took off 0 bases at V and 0 bases at J, with 18 bases between the two ends. The CDR3 contains 19 residues. Germline CDR1 reads LNHNV; CDR2 reads YYDKDF (reference sequence). CDR3 sequence reads: CATSRDGQKGGLSGNTIYF. CDR3 nucleotide sequence: TGTGCCACCAGCAGAGATGGACAGAAGGGAGGGCTCTCTGGAAACACCATATATTTT.

The chain uses TRBV5-1 and TRBJ2-2; perhaps TRBD1 as D (6 bases). Germline assignment: CDR1 SGHRS and CDR2 YFSETQ. This CDR3 has 15 amino acids. Trimming pared 4 bases from V and 6 bases from J, leaving 16 bases between. The CDR3: CASSRGDTGAGELFF. The CDR3, as DNA: TGCGCCAGCAGCCGTGGGGACACCGGGGCCGGGGAGCTGTTTTTT.

The chain combines TRBV15 with TRBJ2-7; possible D gene TRBD1, 6 bases. The germline gives CDR1 LNHNV, CDR2 YYDKDF (reference sequence). Trimming took 9 bases from V and 2 from J, leaving 14 bases between them. The CDR3 loop spans 13 amino acids. CDR3 coding DNA: TGTGCCACTTCTACAGGGAGCACCTACGAGCAGTACTTC. It specifies CATSTGSTYEQYF.

This clone was observed a few times. This sequence joins TRBV27 and TRBJ1-3; D might be TRBD1 (5 bases). The CDR3 loop spans 16 amino acids. Looked up from germline, CDR1 is MNHEY and CDR2 is SMNVEV (reference sequence). V dropped 3 bases and J dropped 0 bases, with 12 bases sitting between them. CDR3 DNA: TGTGCCAGCAGTTTTTCAGTAGGGGACTCTGGAAACACCATATATTTT. Translation gives CASSFSVGDSGNTIYF.

In regard to this clone: At one end, the junction sequence differs from germline, possibly due to a read error. The V gene is TRBV11-2, the J gene TRBJ2-6; D may be TRBD1 (5 bases). The CDR3 is 20 residues long. The germline V gene has CDR1 SGHAT and CDR2 FQNNGV. CDR3 sequence (DNA): TGTGCCAGCAGCTTAGATTTGGGCACCGCTGCTCTCTCTGGGGCCAACGGCCTGACTTTC. This encodes CASSLDLGTAALSGANGLTF.

This clone was observed a single time. The chain couples TRBV13 to TRBJ2-7; 9 nucleotides align to TRBD2. Germline V lookup: CDR1 PRHDT, CDR2 FYEKMQ (reference sequence). This CDR3 comprises 16 residues. J was trimmed by 3 bases and V by 0 bases; bases with no gene match: 6. The CDR3 DNA reads TGTGCCAGCAGCTTAGGCCCGGGACTAGCCCACTACGAGCAGTACTTC. As protein: CASSLGPGLAHYEQYF.

V is TRBV4-2 and J is TRBJ2-2; 10 bases align to TRBD1. The V segment lost 0 bases and the J segment 0 bases; nucleotides outside the gene matches: 4. This CDR3 region has 18 residues. Germline assignment: CDR1 LGHNA and CDR2 YNFKEQ. The CDR3 coding sequence is TGTGCCAGCAGCCAAGAAGACAGGGGGCCTCCGAACACCGGGGAGCTGTTTTTT. Its translation is CASSQEDRGPPNTGELFF.